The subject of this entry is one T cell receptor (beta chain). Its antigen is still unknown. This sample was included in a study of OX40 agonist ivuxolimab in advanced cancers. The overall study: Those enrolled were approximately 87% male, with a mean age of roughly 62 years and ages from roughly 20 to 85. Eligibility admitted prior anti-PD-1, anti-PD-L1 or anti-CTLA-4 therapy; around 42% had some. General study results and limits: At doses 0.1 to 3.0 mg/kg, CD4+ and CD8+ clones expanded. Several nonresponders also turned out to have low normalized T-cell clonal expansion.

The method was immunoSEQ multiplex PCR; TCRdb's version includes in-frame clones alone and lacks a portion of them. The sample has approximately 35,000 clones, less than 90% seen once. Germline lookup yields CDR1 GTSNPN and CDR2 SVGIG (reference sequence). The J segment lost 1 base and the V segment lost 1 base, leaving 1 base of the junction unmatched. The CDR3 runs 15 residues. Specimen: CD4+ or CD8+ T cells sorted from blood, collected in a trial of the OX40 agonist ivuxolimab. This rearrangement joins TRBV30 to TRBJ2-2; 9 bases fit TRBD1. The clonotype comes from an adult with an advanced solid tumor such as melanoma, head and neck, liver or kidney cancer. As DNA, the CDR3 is TGTGCCTGGAGTGCGGGACAGGGGAACACCGGGGAGCTGTTTTTT. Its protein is CAWSAGQGNTGELFF.